The 14 T cell receptor beta chains below come from one sample, sequenced in a study of TIL therapy for anti-PD-1-resistant metastatic lung cancer. This was the immunoSEQ v3 assay. Here immunoSEQ multiplex PCR was the method, and the copy in TCRdb shows in-frame clones only, minus some. The sample consists of about 52,000 clones, 79% of them appearing once. Time point denoted: pre-treatment sample, taken before nivolumab and TIL therapy. Here the sequenced sample was blood, taken at baseline. These receptors all come from a woman between 30 and 79 years old with non-small cell lung cancer.

V and J are TRBV28 and TRBJ1-2; D not certain. The germline gives CDR1 MDHEN, CDR2 SYDVKM. The ends were cut back, 5 bases at V and 8 bases at J, with 15 bases in the middle. This CDR3 is built from 13 residues. This CDR3 reads CASSSMRVWGYTF. CDR3 nucleotide sequence: TGTGCCAGCAGTAGTATGAGGGTTTGGGGCTACACCTTC.

The chain employs TRBV7-9 and TRBJ2-2, with 9 bases that match TRBD1. Germline CDR1 is SEHNR and CDR2 is FQNEAQ (reference sequence). Trimming removed 5 bases from V and 6 bases from J; junction bases left unmatched: 7. This CDR3 is 15 amino acids long. The CDR3 nucleotides are TGTGCCAGCAGCGACGACAGGGGGTGGGCCGGGGAGCTGTTTTTT. Translated, it gives CASSDDRGWAGELFF. The full variable domain, its missing parts supplied by reference TRBV7-9 and TRBJ2-2, is DTGVSQNPRHKITKRGQNVTFRCDPISEHNRLYWYRQTLGQGPEFLTYFQNEAQLEKSRLLSDRFSAERPKGSFSTLEIQRTEQGDSAMYLCASSDDRGWAGELFFGEGSRLTVL.

The V call is TRBV29-1, the J call TRBJ2-7, with TRBD1 identical over 7 bases. V shed 0 bases and J 2 bases; nucleotides not matched to a gene: 7. The CDR3 extends over 15 amino acids. Germline V CDR1 and CDR2: SQVTM, ANQGSEA. The CDR3 DNA sequence: TGCAGCGTTGAAGATTTTAGGGACAGTACCTACGAGCAGTACTTC. It codes for CSVEDFRDSTYEQYF.

J is TRBJ1-2 and V is TRBV5-1; possible D gene TRBD1, 5 bases. The CDR3 runs 16 residues. The V gene lost 1 base and the J gene lost 0 bases, with 13 bases spanning the gap. The germline CDR1 and CDR2 sequences are SGHRS and YFSETQ. CDR3 bases: TGCGCCAGCAGCTTGAGCGCCGGGACTCCTAACTATGGCTACACCTTC. Encoded protein: CASSLSAGTPNYGYTF.

The rearrangement uses TRBV5-4 and TRBJ2-6; 7 nucleotides match TRBD1. V was pared by 2 bases and J by 1 base, with 9 bases of the junction left unmatched. This CDR3 has 18 amino acids. The V gene's germline CDR1 is SGHNT and CDR2 YYREEE (reference sequence). CDR3 residues: CASSFTGTAPSGANVLTF. As DNA, the CDR3 is TGTGCCAGCAGCTTCACCGGGACAGCGCCTTCTGGGGCCAACGTCCTGACTTTC.

V gene TRBV19 combines with J gene TRBJ2-1; D unresolved. This CDR3 comprises 13 residues. Germline CDR1 and CDR2: LNHDA and SQIVND (reference sequence). V lost 3 bases, J lost 2 bases, and 5 bases lay in between. This chain's CDR3 is CASSIDTYNEQFF. The CDR3 DNA follows: TGTGCCAGTAGTATTGACACCTACAATGAGCAGTTCTTC.

A few counts support this clone. The chain employs TRBV2 and TRBJ1-5, with D possibly being TRBD1 (5 bases). Germline V lookup: CDR1 SNHLY, CDR2 FYNNEI. The CDR3 sequence is 14 residues long. V lost 6 bases and J 0 bases, leaving 9 bases between the germline ends. CDR3 bases: TGTGCCAGCAGGGACACATATAGCAATCAGCCCCAGCATTTT. Translating gives CASRDTYSNQPQHF.

This clone was seen once. The chain recombines TRBV5-1 with TRBJ2-2, with 8 positions matching TRBD1. Germline CDR1 reads SGHRS; CDR2 reads YFSETQ. Trimming at V came to 4 bases and at J to 4 bases, leaving 12 bases not matched to a gene. This CDR3 is 17 amino acids long. The CDR3 nucleotides read TGCGCCAGCAGCCCTGCCACGACAGGGGTGGGCACCGGGGAGCTGTTTTTT. Its protein product is CASSPATTGVGTGELFF.

The gene calls are TRBV5-5 and TRBJ1-2, with 7 bases fitting TRBD1. The germline V gene has CDR1 SGHKS and CDR2 YYEKEE (reference sequence). There are 15 residues in the CDR3. Germline trimming cut 3 bases from V and 8 bases from J; bases unmatched to any gene: 13. In DNA, the CDR3 is TGTGCCAGCAGCTCCGGGACAGCCTTCATACTCGGCTACACCTTC. Protein sequence: CASSSGTAFILGYTF.

The rearrangement links TRBV6-5 to TRBJ1-1; possibly TRBD1 for D (5 bases). CDR3 length: 15 residues. V was clipped by 2 bases and J by 0 bases, with 10 bases between them. In germline, CDR1 is MNHEY, CDR2 SVGAGI. CDR3 nucleotides: TGTGCCAGCAGTTACGCAGGGTGGATGAACACTGAAGCTTTCTTT. Translation gives CASSYAGWMNTEAFF.

This clone was observed a single time. The CDR3 DNA is TGTGCCAGCAGTTTGGACCTCACTCGGGTGAACACCGGGGAGCTGTTTTTT. As protein: CASSLDLTRVNTGELFF. The J gene is TRBJ2-2, the V gene TRBV27; D is undetermined. Trimming removed 3 bases from V and 1 base from J, with 15 bases in between. Germline loops: CDR1 MNHEY, CDR2 SMNVEV (reference sequence). This CDR3 has 17 amino acids.

The rearrangement uses TRBV5-1 and TRBJ2-3; D is unresolved. Germline CDR1 SGHRS, CDR2 YFSETQ. The CDR3 extends over 14 amino acids. V was clipped by 2 bases and J by 2 bases, with 9 bases between them. The CDR3 nucleotides are TGCGCCAGCAGCTTAACAACTTTCACAGATACGCAGTATTTT. Its protein is CASSLTTFTDTQYF.

The chain employs TRBV5-1 and TRBJ2-7; TRBD1 is a possible D gene (6 bases). The CDR3 covers 15 residues. Between the trimmed V and J ends, which lost 4 bases and 0 bases, there was a span of 14 bases. The germline CDR1 and CDR2 sequences are SGHRS and YFSETQ. CDR3 amino acids: CASSPDRSRSYEQYF. The CDR3, as DNA: TGCGCCAGCAGCCCGGACAGATCACGCTCCTACGAGCAGTACTTC.

This clone came up a few times. The V call is TRBV18, the J call TRBJ2-5, with D possibly being TRBD1 (6 bases). In germline, CDR1 is KGHSH, CDR2 LQKENI. The CDR3 loop spans 14 amino acids. Trimming left V 3 bases short and J 2 bases short, with 10 bases between. The CDR3 here is CASSPQDRQETQYF. CDR3 coding DNA: TGTGCCAGCTCACCGCAGGACAGACAAGAGACCCAGTACTTC. Full variable domain (remainder filled in from reference TRBV18 and TRBJ2-5): NAGVMQNPRHLVRRRGQEARLRCSPMKGHSHVYWYRQLPEEGLKFMVYLQKENIIDESGMPKERFSAEFPKEGPSILRIQQVVRGDSAAYFCASSPQDRQETQYFGPGTRLLVL.